The clone carrying this TCR beta chain was seen only once. The antigen remains unidentified. A second 7 to 11 cycle PCR used barcoded and J-beta primers. TCRdb reprocessed the 5' RACE reads via MiXCR and lists one record per CDR3 protein. This sample yields fewer than 900,000 distinct CDR3 sequences, of which 45% to 50% are seen a single time; under 35% belongs to the top ten. The record originates from a study of blood T cells in healthy people across ages. Study-wide background: Template switching caught about one barcoded beta molecule for each two T cells. Broader study findings: Roughly linear declines in TCR beta diversity per million T cells occurred with age.

Trimming shortened V by 4 bases and J by 4 bases, and 18 bases separated the two germline ends. The germline gives CDR1 SGHRS, CDR2 YFSETQ. This CDR3 has 17 residues. The sample was blood. This clonotype originated in a woman aged 60-70 years in good health. This chain joins TRBV5-1 and TRBJ2-6; D may be TRBD1 (5 bases). The CDR3 loop reads CASSALETATGANVLTF. CDR3 DNA: TGCGCCAGCAGCGCATTAGAGACAGCCACGGGGGCCAACGTCCTGACTTTC. Full variable domain (rest looked up from reference TRBV5-1 and TRBJ2-6): KAGVTQTPRYLIKTRGQQVTLSCSPISGHRSVSWYQQTPGQGLQFLFEYFSETQRNKGNFPGRFSGRQFSNSRSEMNVSTLELGDSALYLCASSALETATGANVLTFGAGSRLTVL.